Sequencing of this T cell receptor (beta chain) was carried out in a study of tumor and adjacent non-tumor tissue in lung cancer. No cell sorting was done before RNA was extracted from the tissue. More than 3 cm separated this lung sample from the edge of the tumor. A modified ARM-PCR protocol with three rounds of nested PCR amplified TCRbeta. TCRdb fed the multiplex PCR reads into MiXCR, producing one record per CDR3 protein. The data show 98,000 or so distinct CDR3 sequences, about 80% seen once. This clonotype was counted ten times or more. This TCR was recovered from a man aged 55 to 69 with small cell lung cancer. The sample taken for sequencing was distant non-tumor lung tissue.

In DNA form, the CDR3 reads TGTGCCAGCAGCTCCTCAGGGGATACGCAGTATTTT. Encoded protein: CASSSSGDTQYF. The chain uses TRBV13 and TRBJ2-3, with a tentative D call TRBD1 (5 bases). Germline CDR1 is PRHDT and CDR2 is FYEKMQ (reference sequence). Trimming took off 4 bases at V and 6 bases at J, with 8 bases between the two ends. The CDR3 runs to 12 residues.